This TCR beta chain was observed in a study of blood T cell repertoires in COVID-19. On the study more broadly: Samples of COVID-19 (acute and convalescent) were obtained from the United States, Italy and Spain. The analysed material was cDNA or gDNA that came from T cells, B-cell-depleted T cells, or PBMCs.

In the study's own analysis: Reference gene primers were amplified, and this amplification served to estimate nucleated cell counts. Repertoires were generated with immunoSEQ multiplex PCR, while TCRdb's copy carries only in-frame clones and drops some. The V and J calls and clone size were taken over from that table, and D and trimming were inferred from the DNA. The table includes over 70,000 clones, over 75% detected once. With 4 bases removed from V and 0 bases from J, the gap between germline ends came to 21 bases. Germline CDR1 GTSNPN, CDR2 SVGIG (reference sequence). This CDR3 is built from 17 residues.

Specimen: peripheral blood. The receptor's source is a woman in her sixties or seventies with acute or convalescent COVID-19. The chain links TRBV30 to TRBJ1-1, with D uncertain. The CDR3 loop reads CAWTGLGGSSMNTEAFF. CDR3 DNA: TGTGCCTGGACCGGACTGGGAGGGAGTAGCATGAACACTGAAGCTTTCTTT.